The 29 T cell receptor beta chains in this list originate from one sample, sequenced in a study of human thymus T cells. Thymus pieces cut out during corrective heart surgery were the tissue that was used. Measured with immunoSEQ multiplex PCR; TCRdb has only the in-frame clones, and not every one. The table shows 60,000 to 75,000 clones, with over 85% occurring only once. The sample was thymus tissue. The receptors originated from a girl under three years old with a congenital heart defect but otherwise immunologically healthy.

The chain joins TRBV19 to TRBJ2-6; no definite D call. The V gene lost 6 bases and the J gene lost 4 bases, with 10 bases spanning the gap. The CDR3 contains 14 residues. Germline CDR1 LNHDA, CDR2 SQIVND (reference sequence). The CDR3 is CASRVPSGANVLTF. In DNA, the CDR3 is TGTGCCAGTAGAGTCCCGTCAGGGGCCAACGTCCTGACTTTC.

The chain links TRBV6-1 to TRBJ2-7; tentatively, D is TRBD1 (7 bases). Germline-derived CDR1 and CDR2 are MNHNS and SASEGT. CDR3 size: 14 residues. V was cut by 7 bases and J by 3 bases, with 16 bases left in between. This chain's CDR3 is CASIEGQGGYEQYF. The CDR3 DNA follows: TGTGCCAGCATCGAGGGGCAGGGGGGCTACGAGCAGTACTTC.

The chain couples TRBV27 to TRBJ2-2, with TRBD2 as a possible D gene (5 bases). V was shortened by 3 bases and J by 7 bases, with 9 bases between the two germline ends. The germline CDR1 and CDR2 sequences are MNHEY and SMNVEV (reference sequence). This CDR3 has 13 amino acids. This CDR3 is CASSFASFGELFF. CDR3 bases: TGTGCCAGCAGTTTTGCTAGCTTCGGGGAGCTGTTTTTT.

The chain joins TRBV6-6 to TRBJ2-4, with D uncertain. Germline CDR1 reads MNHNY; CDR2 reads SVGAGI (reference sequence). V was pared by 6 bases and J by 0 bases, with 15 bases between. The length of the CDR3 is 16 residues. CDR3 residues: CASSRRCARAKNIQYF. The CDR3 DNA sequence: TGTGCCAGCAGCCGCCGGTGTGCTCGAGCCAAAAACATTCAGTACTTC.

The V call is TRBV2, the J call TRBJ2-1; a weak D match, TRBD2 (6 bases). V was trimmed by 5 bases and J by 5 bases, leaving 16 bases between them. The germline V gene has CDR1 SNHLY and CDR2 FYNNEI. The CDR3 is 15 amino acids. The CDR3 DNA is TGTGCCAGCAGTCCGGGACTCCCCGAGCACAATGAGCAGTTCTTC. It encodes CASSPGLPEHNEQFF.

The rearrangement links TRBV2 to TRBJ1-5; TRBD1 agrees at 9 bases. The germline CDR1 and CDR2 sequences are SNHLY and FYNNEI. The junction had 5 bases not matched to a gene; V was cut back by 6 bases and J by 2 bases. This CDR3 contains 15 residues. The DNA of the CDR3 is TGTGCCAGCAGCTCACAGGGGGCGGGCAATCAGCCCCAGCATTTT. It codes for CASSSQGAGNQPQHF.

In the case of this clone: Sequence at one end of the junction differs from germline and may be a read error. Other nucleotide sequences in the sample specify the same CDR3. The chain has TRBV5-6 and TRBJ2-3; 12 bases are shared with TRBD2. The CDR3 is 19 amino acids. Per germline, CDR1 SGHDT and CDR2 YYEEEE. CDR3: CASSSSATSGSFSTDTQYF. CDR3 bases: TGTGCCAGTAGCTCTTCCGCGACTAGCGGGAGCTTTAGCACAGATACGCAGTATTTT.

The chain joins TRBV4-2 to TRBJ2-3, with D tentatively TRBD2 (6 bases). The V and J ends lost 1 base and 0 bases respectively, with 17 bases between them. The germline CDR1 and CDR2 sequences are LGHNA and YNFKEQ. The CDR3 totals 18 residues. This CDR3 reads CASSQGSPRRASTDTQYF. As DNA, the CDR3 is TGTGCCAGCAGCCAAGGTTCACCAAGGAGGGCGAGCACAGATACGCAGTATTTT.

This clone was observed once. The V call is TRBV28, the J call TRBJ1-1; D possibly corresponds to TRBD1 (6 bases). Trimming removed 5 bases from V and 3 bases from J, with 19 bases in between. The CDR3 extends over 16 amino acids. CDR1 and CDR2 from the germline V gene are MDHEN and SYDVKM. The CDR3 is CASSQRRGREDTEAFF. CDR3 nucleotides: TGTGCCAGCAGTCAACGGAGGGGGAGGGAGGACACTGAAGCTTTCTTT.

The J gene is TRBJ2-7, the V gene TRBV7-2; possible D gene TRBD1, 6 bases. With 4 bases removed from V and 1 base from J, the gap between germline ends came to 14 bases. Germline V gene lookup returns CDR1 SGHTA and CDR2 FQGNSA. The CDR3 is made up of 15 amino acids. The CDR3 region has the DNA TGTGCCAGCAGCTCGCCGGGACAACATTCCTACGAGCAGTACTTC. Protein sequence: CASSSPGQHSYEQYF.

This sequence joins TRBV7-9 and TRBJ2-5; D not resolved. This CDR3 is built from 13 residues. Germline loops: CDR1 SEHNR, CDR2 FQNEAQ (reference sequence). V shed 5 bases and J shed 0 bases, with 7 bases lying between them. This CDR3 is CASSRRHQETQYF. The CDR3 region has the DNA TGTGCCAGCAGCCGACGCCACCAAGAGACCCAGTACTTC.

The V call is TRBV15, the J call TRBJ2-1; TRBD2 is a possible D gene (7 bases). The CDR3 runs 15 residues. CDR1 and CDR2 from the germline V gene are LNHNV and YYDKDF (reference sequence). V was pared by 0 bases and J by 9 bases, with 15 bases between. The CDR3: CATSRERGPGGEQFF. CDR3 DNA: TGTGCCACCAGCAGAGAGCGGGGGCCAGGAGGTGAGCAGTTCTTC. Combining the CDR3 with reference TRBV15 and TRBJ2-1 gives the whole variable domain DAMVIQNPRYQVTQFGKPVTLSCSQTLNHNVMYWYQQKSSQAPKLLFHYYDKDFNNEADTPDNFQSRRPNTSFCFLDIRSPGLGDTAMYLCATSRERGPGGEQFFGPGTRLTVL.

J is TRBJ2-7 and V is TRBV7-9, with 7 nucleotides matching TRBD1. V was clipped by 1 base and J by 5 bases; unmatched bases: 17. The germline V gene has CDR1 SEHNR and CDR2 FQNEAQ (reference sequence). The CDR3 loop spans 18 amino acids. CDR3 DNA sequence: TGTGCCAGCAGCTTAGAACCCTCGGGGCAGGGGGATTGGGACGAGCAGTACTTC. Encoded protein: CASSLEPSGQGDWDEQYF.

The chain joins TRBV6-5 to TRBJ1-5; perhaps TRBD1 as D (5 bases). Germline assignment: CDR1 MNHEY and CDR2 SVGAGI. Trimming took off 2 bases at V and 1 base at J, with 9 bases between the two ends. CDR3 length: 15 residues. The CDR3 DNA follows: TGTGCCAGCAGTTACCGGGACTTGAGCAATCAGCCCCAGCATTTT. The encoded protein is CASSYRDLSNQPQHF.

This CDR3 reads CASSLRDCPYEQYF. CDR3 bases: TGTGCCAGCAGCTTAAGGGACTGCCCCTACGAGCAGTACTTC. The V call is TRBV7-2, the J call TRBJ2-7; a weak D match, TRBD2 (6 bases). V was trimmed by 2 bases and J by 2 bases, leaving 10 bases between them. The CDR3 covers 14 residues. In germline, CDR1 is SGHTA, CDR2 FQGNSA.

This chain joins TRBV14 and TRBJ2-7; 10 bases fit TRBD2. CDR1 is SGHDN, CDR2 FVKESK, per germline. CDR3 length: 15 residues. Trimming took 4 bases from V and 3 from J; bases not matched to a gene: 6. The CDR3 DNA reads TGTGCCAGCAGCCCCCTAGCGGGAGATATCTACGAGCAGTACTTC. This encodes CASSPLAGDIYEQYF.

This chain joins TRBV12-5 and TRBJ1-1; no clear D gene. This CDR3 has 13 residues. Deletions cut 1 base from V and 1 base from J, with 4 bases between. Germline V gene lookup returns CDR1 LGHNT and CDR2 FRNRAP. Written as DNA, the CDR3 is TGTGCTAGTGGTTTGGAAGGGAACACTGAAGCTTTCTTT. It is translated as CASGLEGNTEAFF.

V is TRBV7-6 and J is TRBJ1-4; 11 bases match TRBD1. The length of the CDR3 is 20 residues. The germline V gene encodes CDR1 SGHVS and CDR2 FNYEAQ. V dropped 5 bases and J dropped 3; count of bases not matched to a gene: 17. CDR3 DNA: TGTGCCAGCAGCCCCCGAGGCCGGACAGGGGGCATAGGGGCTAATGAAAAACTGTTTTTT. Protein sequence: CASSPRGRTGGIGANEKLFF.

This chain uses TRBV25-1 with TRBJ2-7, with 7 bases fitting TRBD2. CDR3 length equals 14 residues. Trimming took 4 bases from V and 0 from J; bases not matched to a gene: 3. Per germline, CDR1 MGHDK and CDR2 SYGVNS. The CDR3 DNA sequence: TGTGCCAGCAGTGGGGGGGGGAGCTCCTACGAGCAGTACTTC. Encoded protein: CASSGGGSSYEQYF.

The DNA for the CDR3 is TGTGCCAGAGGCGGCGCGGGAGAAGAGACCCAGTACTTC. It yields the protein CARGGAGEETQYF. The chain carries TRBV5-3 and TRBJ2-5, with TRBD2 matching 7 bases. TRBV5-3 is an ORF for which the function is uncertain. J lost 3 bases, V lost 7 bases, and 6 bases had no gene match. This CDR3 comprises 13 residues.

V is TRBV20-1 and J is TRBJ2-5; D is uncertain. CDR1 and CDR2 (germline): DFQATT, SNEGSKA (reference sequence). The CDR3 length is 11 residues. V gave up 5 bases and J gave up 1 base, with 5 bases separating them. This CDR3 reads CSARPQETQYF. The DNA of the CDR3 is TGCAGTGCTCGTCCCCAAGAGACCCAGTACTTC.

The genes are TRBV12-1 and TRBJ2-1; the D segment call TRBD2 is taken from the table without a DNA check. TRBV12-1 is noted as a pseudogene. The CDR3 is 16 residues long. The DNA of the CDR3 is TGTGCCAGCAGCTTTTCCTCCGGGAGGCCCCACAATGAGCAGTTCTTC. Its translation: CASSFSSGRPHNEQFF.

The chain is built from TRBV11-2 and TRBJ2-3; D uncertain. Germline V CDR1 and CDR2: SGHAT, FQNNGV. The V and J ends lost 0 bases and 5 bases respectively, with 18 bases between them. The CDR3 totals 17 residues. DNA of the CDR3: TGTGCCAGCAGCTTAGAGAAGGTCGGACGTGGGGAAGATACGCAGTATTTT. This translates into CASSLEKVGRGEDTQYF.

This chain uses TRBV19 with TRBJ2-6; 7 bases align to TRBD1. J gave up 3 bases and V 6 bases, and 8 bases lay outside the gene matches. Looked up from germline, CDR1 is LNHDA and CDR2 is SQIVND (reference sequence). There are 16 residues in the CDR3. In DNA form, the CDR3 reads TGTGCCAGTAGCCGACAGGGTCCTTTTGGGGCCAACGTCCTGACTTTC. This sequence encodes CASSRQGPFGANVLTF.

The chain uses TRBV6-5 and TRBJ2-4, with a weak D call TRBD2 (5 bases). The V gene lost 5 bases and the J gene lost 9 bases, with 8 bases spanning the gap. The CDR3 sequence is 11 residues long. Germline CDR1 MNHEY, CDR2 SVGAGI. CDR3 sequence: CASSPGCIQYF. Written as DNA, the CDR3 is TGTGCCAGCAGTCCGGGGTGCATTCAGTACTTC.

V gene TRBV27 combines with J gene TRBJ2-7; 9 bases are a match to TRBD2. Per the germline V gene, CDR1 is MNHEY and CDR2 is SMNVEV (reference sequence). V lost 3 bases and J lost 7; bases outside the gene matches: 7. The CDR3 totals 14 residues. The CDR3 sequence: CASSFGGRGGEQYF. The DNA for the CDR3 is TGTGCCAGCAGTTTTGGCGGGAGGGGCGGGGAGCAGTACTTC.

The chain carries TRBV27 and TRBJ2-1, with 11 bases fitting TRBD2. The CDR3 covers 19 residues. V was clipped by 6 bases and J by 2 bases; unmatched bases: 15. CDR1 is MNHEY, CDR2 SMNVEV, per germline (reference sequence). The CDR3, as DNA: TGTGCCAGCAGCGCCTCCGGGACTAGCGGTCTTAGGGCCTACAATGAGCAGTTCTTC. Protein product: CASSASGTSGLRAYNEQFF.

V gene TRBV4-1 combines with J gene TRBJ2-7; 9 bases agree with TRBD2. V was pared by 1 base and J by 2 bases, with 3 bases of the junction left unmatched. Germline assignment: CDR1 MGHRA and CDR2 YSYEKL. CDR3 length: 15 residues. The CDR3 DNA follows: TGCGCCAGCAGCCAAGGGCTAGCGGGAACCTACGAGCAGTACTTC. Its translation is CASSQGLAGTYEQYF.

The chain carries TRBV7-2 and TRBJ2-7; D possibly corresponds to TRBD2 (6 bases). CDR1 and CDR2 from the germline V gene are SGHTA and FQGNSA. This CDR3 is 19 amino acids long. V shed 2 bases and J shed 4 bases, with 27 bases lying between them. CDR3 sequence reads: CASSLKSGLGRLALYEQYF. The CDR3 DNA reads TGTGCCAGCAGCTTAAAATCGGGACTCGGTAGGTTAGCCTTATACGAGCAGTACTTC.